This is a list of T cell receptor beta chains from one sample in a study of regulatory T cells in long-lasting Graves disease. One entry per CDR3 protein results from TCRdb running MiXCR on the multiplex PCR reads. The sample has about 470,000 distinct CDR3 sequences, under 20% seen once. This sample also appeared in a second study, on T cells in Graves' hyperthyroidism and ophthalmopathy.

Sequencing was performed on peripheral blood mononuclear cells (PBMCs), taken at new diagnosis, from a patient treated with antithyroid drugs. These TCRs come from a man aged 35 to 55 with Graves disease. The CDR3 runs from the conserved cysteine through the conserved F or W. Fields, in order: V gene, J gene, D gene, clone size, CDR3 DNA, CDR3 protein. The D gene is left open where the match is weak. Only some rows state a clone size, as once, few, many or a class for expanded clones.

TRBV6-2/TRBV6-3,TRBJ1-5,-,many,TGTGCCACTACACACGACCATTCCTATAGCAATCAGCCCCAGCATTTT,CATTHDHSYSNQPQHF
TRBV28,TRBJ1-2,-,many,TGTGCCAGCAGTTTTCGGGGGTTGGGGTATGGCTACACCTTC,CASSFRGLGYGYTF
TRBV20-1,TRBJ1-1,-,few,TGCAGTGCGAATAGGCTGAACACTGAAGCTTTCTTT,CSANRLNTEAFF
TRBV7-9,TRBJ2-6,-,few,TGTGCCAGCAACCGACTTGGGGCCAACGTCCTGACTTTC,CASNRLGANVLTF
TRBV29-1,TRBJ2-7,-,many,TGCAGCGTTGCGTGGCAGGGCCACGAGCAGTACTTC,CSVAWQGHEQYF
TRBV20-1,TRBJ1-2,-,many,TGCAGTGCTAGAGAGAGCAGGGGCGGTAACTATGGCTACACCTTC,CSARESRGGNYGYTF
TRBV27,TRBJ2-1,-,-,TGTGCCAGAAGCGAACAGAAAAACAATGAGCAGTTCTTC,CARSEQKNNEQFF
TRBV19,TRBJ2-1,TRBD2,few,TGTGCCAGTAGCTTACCCCCAGCGGGGGGCAATGAGCAGTTCTTC,CASSLPPAGGNEQFF
TRBV2,TRBJ2-7,-,many,TGTGCCAGCACCCTCGCAGGGCGAATCTACGAGCAGTACTTC,CASTLAGRIYEQYF
TRBV30,TRBJ2-7,-,many,TGTGCCTGGTCGACAGTTTACGAGCAGTACTTC,CAWSTVYEQYF
TRBV28,TRBJ2-3,TRBD1,many,TGTGCCAGCACCGTGGACAGGGGAACAGATACGCAGTATTTT,CASTVDRGTDTQYF
TRBV10-3,TRBJ2-7,TRBD1,many,TGTGCCATCAATGGACGGGACAGGGAATCCGAGCAGTACTTC,CAINGRDRESEQYF
TRBV2,TRBJ1-5,-,many,TGTGCCAGCAGTGAGTGGAGGGGGAGCAATCAGCCCCAGCATTTT,CASSEWRGSNQPQHF
TRBV11-2,TRBJ2-7,TRBD2,many,TGTGCCAGCAGCTTAGATTCCCCCTCACTAGCGGGTGTATACGAGCAGTACTTC,CASSLDSPSLAGVYEQYF
TRBV19,TRBJ2-5,-,few,TGTGCCAGGGAGGACACCTGGGGAGAGACCCAGTACTTC,CAREDTWGETQYF
TRBV28,TRBJ2-5,TRBD2,many,TGTGCCAGCAGTCCAAGACTTTTAGCGGGAGGAGAGACCCAGTACTTC,CASSPRLLAGGETQYF
TRBV9,TRBJ1-1,-,many,TGTGCCAGCAGCGTTGTTGGGGCAGGGGCGGATATTGAAGCTTTCTTT,CASSVVGAGADIEAFF
TRBV28,TRBJ1-6,-,many,TGTGCCAGCAGTTCGCGGTCCGGGGGGGTCAATTCACCCCTCCACTTT,CASSSRSGGVNSPLHF
TRBV5-6,TRBJ2-1,TRBD2,-,TGTGCCAGCAGCTCTGCGGGAGGCGGGGTCAATGAGCAGTTCTTC,CASSSAGGGVNEQFF
TRBV5-1,TRBJ2-7,TRBD1,few,TGCGCCAGCAGCTTGGAGTCCCACAGGGGTGCCGAGCAGTACTTC,CASSLESHRGAEQYF
TRBV2,TRBJ2-1,-,many,TGTGCCAGCAGTGATACGTTGGTCATGAGCTCCTACAATGAGCAGTTCTTC,CASSDTLVMSSYNEQFF
TRBV12-3/TRBV12-4,TRBJ1-4,-,-,TGTGCCAGCAGCCCGACCGGGCAGGTAGTCAATGAAAAACTGTTTTTT,CASSPTGQVVNEKLFF
TRBV20-1,TRBJ2-2,-,few,TGCAGTGCTAGAGATTTTGGCGGGGAGCTGTTTTTT,CSARDFGGELFF
TRBV19,TRBJ1-5,-,-,TGTGCCAGTAGTAAAGGGGAGGCAGAATATCAGCCCCAGCATTTT,CASSKGEAEYQPQHF
TRBV28,TRBJ1-5,-,many,TGTGCCAGCAGTTGGGTTTCGGGGGGGGACCAGCCCCAGCATTTT,CASSWVSGGDQPQHF
TRBV10-3,TRBJ1-2,-,many,TGTGCCATCAGTGAGTCGCGGGGAGACTATGGCTACACCTTC,CAISESRGDYGYTF
TRBV5-1,TRBJ2-1,-,many,TGCGCCAGCGCTGGATTAGGGCTCAATGAGCAGTTCTTC,CASAGLGLNEQFF
TRBV28,TRBJ2-2,-,once,TGTGCCAGCCGATGGGGGGGCGGCACCGGGGAGCTGTTTTTT,CASRWGGGTGELFF
TRBV6-1,TRBJ2-3,TRBD2,few,TGTGCCAGCAGAAAGCGGGAGTTTGCAGATACGCAGTATTTT,CASRKREFADTQYF
TRBV12-3/TRBV12-4,TRBJ2-2,-,many,TGTGCCAGCAGTTCAAGGGGACTCTCGAACACCGGGGAGCTGTTTTTT,CASSSRGLSNTGELFF
TRBV29-1,TRBJ2-3,-,few,TGCAGCGTTGAAGTAATCGGGGGAAAGGGCACAGATACGCAGTATTTT,CSVEVIGGKGTDTQYF
TRBV14,TRBJ2-5,-,-,TGTGCCAGCAGCCAAGATGCAGGTATTTTGGAGACCCAGTACTTC,CASSQDAGILETQYF
TRBV6-2/TRBV6-3,TRBJ1-1,-,many,TGTGCCAGCAGGACAGGAGAAGTGGCCACTGAAGCTTTCTTT,CASRTGEVATEAFF
TRBV27,TRBJ2-1,-,few,TGTGCCAGCAGTTTATCGATTGGTAGCTCCTACAATGAGCAGTTCTTC,CASSLSIGSSYNEQFF
TRBV6-1,TRBJ2-3,TRBD1,few,TGTGCCAGCAGTGATGACAGGGTTCGTTCAGATACGCAGTATTTT,CASSDDRVRSDTQYF